This T cell receptor (beta chain) came from a study of cytomegalovirus exposure and HLA in healthy donors. Study outcomes and limitations: Reportedly, HLA-A and HLA-B alleles of most subjects were accurately predicted from TCR beta. Relative to the roughly 690-donor mean, N-insertions were reportedly fewer in an Asian-associated ancestry cluster in a later analysis.

PCR amplification relied on 60 Vbeta primers (plus 13 Jbeta primers). Assay used: immunoSEQ multiplex PCR; TCRdb lists only in-frame clones, some missing. The sample includes 90,000 to 150,000 clones, less than 65% of them seen just once. V lost 6 bases and J lost 0, with 8 bases in between. The CDR3 sequence is 13 residues long. CDR1 and CDR2 from the germline V gene are MDHEN and SYDVKM. This clone came up a few times. The antigen is undetermined. Sequencing was performed on PBMCs. The gene calls are TRBV28 and TRBJ1-2; D is ambiguous. The receptor's source is a man between 40 and 49 years old in good health and CMV-seropositive. CDR3 coding DNA: TGTGCCAGCAGCACCGCGGCTAACTATGGCTACACCTTC. Translation: CASSTAANYGYTF.